Below are 24 T cell receptor beta chains sequenced from a single sample in a study of a mutant IDH1 vaccine in newly diagnosed glioma (dated by TCRdb to the early 2020s). Interpreted using the paper, the time point label stands for: week 11, during vaccination. Each vaccine dose was 300 ug of a 20-mer mutant IDH1 peptide in Montanide, given subcutaneously with topical imiquimod. Library preparation was by the immunoSEQ multiplex PCR assay. What TCRdb holds here is the immuneACCESS table cut down to in-frame rearrangements. Part of the clones is not present; checked against another copy, under half of the missing clones reflect an unresolved V gene, and the others are unexplained. This sample gives about 24,000 clones in total; 79% of them show up just once. Clones ranked in the top ten supply 8% to 10% of the sample. Their antigen targets remain unknown. The sequenced sample was PBMCs, obtained from a glioma patient whose treatment included an IDH1 peptide vaccine. The receptor set was obtained from a man aged 35 to 55 with glioma.

The rearrangement uses TRBV6-5 and TRBJ2-3; 9 bases fit TRBD2. The germline V gene has CDR1 MNHEY and CDR2 SVGAGI. The V and J ends lost 6 bases and 1 base, in that order; junction bases with no gene match: 5. The length of the CDR3 is 15 residues. For the CDR3, the DNA is TGTGCCAGCAGCACTAGCGGGTCGGGCACAGATACGCAGTATTTT. Its translation is CASSTSGSGTDTQYF.

The DNA of the CDR3 is TGCGCCAGCAGCCAAGAACAGGGTACTGTTAACTATGGCTACACCTTC. Translation: CASSQEQGTVNYGYTF. V gene TRBV4-3 combines with J gene TRBJ1-2; TRBD1 might be the D (6 bases). Germline V CDR1 and CDR2: LGHNA, YSLEER. Trimming took off 0 bases at V and 1 base at J, with 12 bases between the two ends. The CDR3 runs 16 residues.

The gene calls are TRBV6-1 and TRBJ1-5; D uncertain. This CDR3 contains 15 residues. Germline CDR1 reads MNHNS; CDR2 reads SASEGT. Trimming took off 2 bases at V and 5 bases at J, with 13 bases between the two ends. DNA for the CDR3: TGTGCCAGCAGTGAATTGGGGTCTGGATATCAGCCCCAGCATTTT. As protein: CASSELGSGYQPQHF.

The chain is built from TRBV5-1 and TRBJ2-1; no clear D. The germline CDR1 and CDR2 sequences are SGHRS and YFSETQ. The CDR3 is 13 residues long. Deletions cut 0 bases from V and 6 bases from J, with 7 bases between. The CDR3 loop reads CASSLVASNEQFF. The CDR3 bases are TGCGCCAGCAGCTTGGTCGCCTCCAATGAGCAGTTCTTC.

The J gene is TRBJ2-1, the V gene TRBV5-1, with TRBD2 identical over 7 bases. Germline trimming cut 0 bases from V and 9 bases from J; bases unmatched to any gene: 6. Germline V gene sequence: CDR1 SGHRS, CDR2 YFSETQ. The CDR3 length is 14 residues. Written as DNA, the CDR3 is TGCGCCAGCAGCTTGGCCATTACGGGGGGTGAGCAGTTCTTC. It encodes CASSLAITGGEQFF.

This chain connects TRBV6-6 to TRBJ1-2; perhaps TRBD1 as D (6 bases). This CDR3 has 13 amino acids. V gave up 3 bases and J gave up 6 bases, with 11 bases separating them. CDR1 is MNHNY, CDR2 SVGAGI, per germline (reference sequence). CDR3 loop: CASSYEQGNGYTF. CDR3 nucleotide sequence: TGTGCCAGCAGTTATGAGCAGGGGAATGGCTACACCTTC.

The V gene is TRBV5-1, the J gene TRBJ1-2, with TRBD1 as a possible D gene (5 bases). V gave up 4 bases and J gave up 0 bases, with 13 bases separating them. Germline V CDR1 and CDR2: SGHRS, YFSETQ. This CDR3 is built from 15 residues. As DNA, the CDR3 is TGCGCCAGCAGCCCGGGACTCCCTTCTAACTATGGCTACACCTTC. It encodes CASSPGLPSNYGYTF.

The chain combines TRBV7-8 with TRBJ2-3; the match to TRBD2 covers 9 bases. The germline V gene has CDR1 SGHVS and CDR2 FQNEAQ. V was clipped by 4 bases and J by 2 bases; unmatched bases: 4. This CDR3 comprises 15 residues. CDR3 loop: CASSWTSVLTDTQYF. The DNA of the CDR3 is TGTGCCAGCAGCTGGACTAGCGTCCTCACAGATACGCAGTATTTT.

V gene TRBV5-1 combines with J gene TRBJ2-7; 10 bases fit TRBD1. The length of the CDR3 is 15 residues. Germline trimming cut 4 bases from V and 5 bases from J; bases unmatched to any gene: 9. Germline lookup yields CDR1 SGHRS and CDR2 YFSETQ. This chain's CDR3 is CASSIAGTGVDEQYF. CDR3 coding DNA: TGCGCCAGCAGCATAGCCGGGACAGGGGTCGACGAGCAGTACTTC.

This chain links TRBV7-9 with TRBJ1-3; D possibly corresponds to TRBD1 (6 bases). Germline CDR1 and CDR2: SEHNR and FQNEAQ (reference sequence). The CDR3 runs to 16 residues. V was pared by 0 bases and J by 2 bases, with 11 bases between. CDR3 in amino acids: CASSLARGAPGNTIYF. The CDR3 region has the DNA TGTGCCAGCAGCTTAGCGAGGGGGGCGCCTGGAAACACCATATATTTT.

The chain recombines TRBV11-3 with TRBJ2-5, with TRBD1 matching 7 bases. The CDR3 is 16 amino acids. The V gene's germline CDR1 is SGHNT and CDR2 YENEEA. J was trimmed by 2 bases and V by 6 bases; bases with no gene match: 12. Written as DNA, the CDR3 is TGTGCCAGCAGGTCGACAGGGCTGCGCACACAAGAGACCCAGTACTTC. It yields the protein CASRSTGLRTQETQYF.

The chain employs TRBV28 and TRBJ1-1; D remains unclear. V was clipped by 2 bases and J by 1 base, with 14 bases between them. Germline V gene data show CDR1 as MDHEN and CDR2 as SYDVKM. CDR3 length: 16 residues. CDR3 loop: CASSLGFYRSNTEAFF. In DNA form, the CDR3 reads TGTGCCAGCAGTTTAGGTTTCTACCGCTCGAACACTGAAGCTTTCTTT.

The chain couples TRBV5-1 to TRBJ1-5; 9 nucleotides align to TRBD1. Germline V gives CDR1 SGHRS, CDR2 YFSETQ. The length of the CDR3 is 15 residues. V gave up 5 bases and J gave up 5 bases; unmatched junction bases: 8. In DNA form, the CDR3 reads TGCGCCAGCAGTTCCGGGACAGGGCCATATCAGCCCCAGCATTTT. It translates to CASSSGTGPYQPQHF.

The gene calls are TRBV5-8 and TRBJ2-5; D is undetermined. The V gene's germline CDR1 is SGHTS and CDR2 YDEGEE. The CDR3 spans 15 residues. Trimming pared 2 bases from V and 7 bases from J, leaving 18 bases between. The CDR3 sequence: CASSFPPTVALTQYF. The CDR3 DNA follows: TGTGCCAGCAGCTTCCCGCCCACGGTCGCGTTGACCCAGTACTTC.

This clone was counted a few times. This chain uses TRBV2 with TRBJ2-5; 10 bases agree with TRBD2. V gave up 6 bases and J gave up 1 base; unmatched junction bases: 5. This CDR3 spans 15 amino acids. The germline gives CDR1 SNHLY, CDR2 FYNNEI. CDR3 protein: CASRFTSGTQETQYF. CDR3 nucleotides: TGTGCCAGCAGGTTTACTAGCGGGACCCAAGAGACCCAGTACTTC.

This chain joins TRBV4-1 and TRBJ2-2, with 10 bases aligning to TRBD2. Germline lookup yields CDR1 MGHRA and CDR2 YSYEKL. V lost 2 bases to trimming and J lost 5 bases; unmatched junction nucleotides: 8. The CDR3 is 17 amino acids. The CDR3 coding sequence is TGCGCCAGCAGCCAAAGGCTAGCGGGAGCAAAAACCGGGGAGCTGTTTTTT. Encoded protein: CASSQRLAGAKTGELFF.

The chain employs TRBV7-9 and TRBJ2-1; D is unresolved. The CDR3 totals 13 residues. Germline V lookup: CDR1 SEHNR, CDR2 FQNEAQ (reference sequence). V was cut by 6 bases and J by 3 bases, with 9 bases left in between. The CDR3 loop is CASRDPNYNEQFF. The CDR3 DNA follows: TGTGCCAGCAGGGACCCGAACTACAATGAGCAGTTCTTC.

This chain connects TRBV27 to TRBJ2-1; tentative D call: TRBD2 (6 bases). The CDR3 is 14 amino acids. Trimming took 0 bases from V and 7 from J, leaving 10 bases between them. CDR1 is MNHEY, CDR2 SMNVEV, per germline (reference sequence). The DNA for the CDR3 is TGTGCCAGCAGTTTATCCGGGAGAGGGAATGAGCAGTTCTTC. This gives the protein CASSLSGRGNEQFF.

The chain joins TRBV11-3 to TRBJ2-5; 7 bases match TRBD2. This CDR3 contains 14 residues. CDR1 and CDR2 (germline): SGHNT, YENEEA. After removal of 1 base from V and 14 bases from J, the junction contained 13 bases not matched to a gene. In DNA, the CDR3 is TGTGCCAGCAGCTTAGGTGAGACTCAGGGCGGGAGATACTTC. This encodes CASSLGETQGGRYF.

This clone was seen only a few times. This chain connects TRBV9 to TRBJ2-7; TRBD1 might be the D (6 bases). V was trimmed by 0 bases and J by 6 bases, leaving 13 bases between them. Looked up from germline, CDR1 is SGDLS and CDR2 is YYNGEE. CDR3 length equals 14 residues. CDR3 sequence reads: CASSVGAGASEQYF. CDR3 bases: TGTGCCAGCAGCGTAGGAGCAGGGGCAAGCGAGCAGTACTTC.

This CDR3 reads CASSVDEGAYEQYF. Written as DNA, the CDR3 is TGTGCCAGCAGCGTAGATGAAGGGGCCTACGAGCAGTACTTC. The chain carries TRBV9 and TRBJ2-5; the D gene is possibly TRBD1 (5 bases). The DNA end is a closer match to TRBJ2-7, so the J assignment may be wrong. CDR1 is SGDLS and CDR2 is YYNGEE in the germline V gene. This CDR3 has 14 amino acids.

V is TRBV6-6 and J is TRBJ1-2; D may be TRBD1 (6 bases). This CDR3 contains 14 residues. CDR1 MNHNY and CDR2 SVGAGI come from the germline V gene (reference sequence). Trimming removed 6 bases from V and 8 bases from J, with 19 bases in between. The CDR3 sequence is CASRGGAGGGGYTF. The CDR3 DNA reads TGTGCCAGCAGGGGGGGAGCGGGGGGCGGCGGCTACACCTTC.

The V and J genes are TRBV11-3 and TRBJ2-4, with D possibly TRBD1 on 5 matching bases. V lost 5 bases and J lost 1, with 18 bases in between. CDR1 is SGHNT and CDR2 is YENEEA in the germline V gene. The CDR3 extends over 17 amino acids. In DNA, the CDR3 is TGTGCCAGCAGCCAAGGACACGGTTCAGGGGCCAAAAACATTCAGTACTTC. Encoded protein: CASSQGHGSGAKNIQYF.

This chain links TRBV6-4 with TRBJ2-3; D might be TRBD1 or TRBD2, each matching 5 bases. Germline V lookup: CDR1 MRHNA, CDR2 SNTAGT. The CDR3 sequence is 14 residues long. V gave up 2 bases and J gave up 2 bases, with 8 bases separating them. CDR3 in DNA: TGTGCCAGCAGTGACAGGGGAGACACAGATACGCAGTATTTT. Translated, it gives CASSDRGDTDTQYF.